The source of this TCR beta chain is a study of identical twins. This clonotype turned up a few times. Antigen unknown. A template switching step contributed a universal primer site, while unique molecular identifiers were present in the cDNA. TCRdb redid the calling of the 5' RACE reads with MiXCR, one entry per CDR3 protein. Of 250,000 to 350,000 distinct CDR3 sequences detected, about 8% appear once; the ten largest clones hold less than 2.5%. Every donor was a healthy Caucasian. Overall study results and limits: Abundant beta clonotypes from cord blood bore fewer insertions; memory repertoires lacked this pattern. There was more out-of-frame TCR alpha sharing in monozygotic twins than models estimated.

V was cut by 5 bases and J by 5 bases, with 15 bases left in between. CDR1 and CDR2 from the germline V gene are MNHNS and SASEGT. The CDR3 spans 14 residues. The data were also submitted as part of a second study, on yellow fever vaccine responses in identical twins.

The clonotype was recovered from a woman in her late teens or twenties in good health. The genes are TRBV6-1 and TRBJ2-5, with D perhaps assigned TRBD1 or TRBD2 (6 bases each). Sample: memory (CD45RO+) T cells sorted from blood. The DNA for the CDR3 is TGTGCCAGCAGTCGTTTAACAGGGAGGGAGACCCAGTACTTC. Translation: CASSRLTGRETQYF.